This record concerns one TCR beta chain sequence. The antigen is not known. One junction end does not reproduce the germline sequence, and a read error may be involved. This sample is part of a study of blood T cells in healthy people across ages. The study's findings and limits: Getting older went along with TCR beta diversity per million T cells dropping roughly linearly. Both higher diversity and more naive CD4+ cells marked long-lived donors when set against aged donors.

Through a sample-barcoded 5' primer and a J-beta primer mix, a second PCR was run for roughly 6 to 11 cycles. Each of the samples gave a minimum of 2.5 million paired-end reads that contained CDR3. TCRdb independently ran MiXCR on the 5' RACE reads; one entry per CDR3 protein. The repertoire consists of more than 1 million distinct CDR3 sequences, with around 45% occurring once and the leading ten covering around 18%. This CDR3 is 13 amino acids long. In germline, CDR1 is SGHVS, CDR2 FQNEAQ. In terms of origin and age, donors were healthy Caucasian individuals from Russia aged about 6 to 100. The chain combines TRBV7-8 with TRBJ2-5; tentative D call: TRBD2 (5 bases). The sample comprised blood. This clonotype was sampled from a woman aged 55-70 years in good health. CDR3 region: CVSSLVEGGLQYF. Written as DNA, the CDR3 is TGTGTCAGCAGCTTAGTTGAAGGAGGCCTGCAGTACTTC. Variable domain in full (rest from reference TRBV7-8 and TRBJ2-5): GAGVSQSPRYKVAKRGQDVALRCDPISGHVSLFWYQQALGQGPEFLTYFQNEAQLDKSGLPSDRFFAERPEGSVSTLKIQRTQQEDSAVYLCVSSLVEGGLQYFGPGTRLLVL.